This T cell receptor beta chain was profiled in a study of blood T cell repertoires in COVID-19. Overall study context: Sites in the United States, Italy and Spain provided acute and convalescent COVID-19 samples. T cells, B-cell-depleted T cells, or PBMCs provided the cDNA or gDNA that served as material.

This CDR3 has 16 amino acids. In germline, CDR1 is LGHDT, CDR2 YNNKEL (reference sequence). V lost 4 bases to trimming and J lost 0 bases, with 10 bases between them. Only one count was recorded for this clone. Enrollees, roughly 18 to 89 years old, lived in about two dozen US areas. Self-reported history from a screening survey and questionnaire set each donor's cohort. The protocol was immunoSEQ multiplex PCR, while the TCRdb copy is restricted to in-frame clones and leaves out a portion. This table holds hundreds of thousands of clones, nearly 90% found once. This clonotype originated in a woman between 18 and 29 years old with acute COVID-19. Input material: PBMCs or T cells enriched from blood (not recorded which). The J gene is TRBJ2-6, the V gene TRBV3-1 (or the pseudogene TRBV3-2); D unclear. CDR3 in amino acids: CASSPLHSSGANVLTF. In nucleotides, the CDR3 is TGTGCCAGCAGCCCATTACACAGCTCTGGGGCCAACGTCCTGACTTTC.